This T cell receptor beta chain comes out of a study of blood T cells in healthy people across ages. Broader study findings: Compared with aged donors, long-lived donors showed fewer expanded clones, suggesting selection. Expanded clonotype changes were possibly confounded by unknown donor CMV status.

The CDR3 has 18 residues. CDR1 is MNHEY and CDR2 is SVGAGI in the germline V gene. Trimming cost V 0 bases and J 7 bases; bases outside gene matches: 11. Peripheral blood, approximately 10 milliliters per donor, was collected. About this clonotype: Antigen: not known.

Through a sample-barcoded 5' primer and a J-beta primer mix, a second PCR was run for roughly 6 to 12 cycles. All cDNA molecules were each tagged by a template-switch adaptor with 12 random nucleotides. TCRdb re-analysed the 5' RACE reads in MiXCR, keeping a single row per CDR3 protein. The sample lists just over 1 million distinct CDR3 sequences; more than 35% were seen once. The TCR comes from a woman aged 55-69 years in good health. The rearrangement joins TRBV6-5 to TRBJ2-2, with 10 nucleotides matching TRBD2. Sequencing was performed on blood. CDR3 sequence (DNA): TGTGCCAGCAGTTACTCGGTTCTTCTAGCGGGAGCGGGCGGGGAGCTGTTTTTT. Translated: CASSYSVLLAGAGGELFF.